Below, 21 T cell receptor beta chains from the same sample are listed, as sequenced in a study of CD8 T cells in ankylosing spondylitis. TCRdb passed the 5' RACE reads through MiXCR, listing each CDR3 protein once. This table holds fewer than 400,000 distinct CDR3 sequences, 14% to 15% found once. The sample consisted of blood, either unsorted or a sorted T cell fraction (not recorded which). Receptors were obtained from a male donor with ankylosing spondylitis or in good health (not recorded which).

In this sample, this clonotype turned up a few times. The chain is built from TRBV18 and TRBJ2-1; possibly TRBD1 for D (6 bases). The V end was cut by 3 bases, the J end by 0 bases, with 15 bases between. Germline CDR1 KGHSH, CDR2 LQKENI. This CDR3 region has 17 residues. This chain's CDR3 is CASSPVQGPTSYNEQFF. For the CDR3, the DNA is TGTGCCAGCTCACCCGTGCAGGGGCCTACCTCCTACAATGAGCAGTTCTTC.

This clonotype came up a few times. This rearrangement joins TRBV2 to TRBJ2-5, with 13 positions matching TRBD2. Germline loops: CDR1 SNHLY, CDR2 FYNNEI. J lost 4 bases, V lost 6 bases, and 5 bases had no gene match. The CDR3 consists of 15 residues. The CDR3: CASRRGLAGTETQYF. The CDR3 region has the DNA TGTGCCAGCAGGAGGGGACTAGCGGGAACAGAGACCCAGTACTTC.

This clonotype has only a few counts. The V and J genes are TRBV18 and TRBJ2-7; TRBD1 agrees at 8 bases. Germline V gene data show CDR1 as KGHSH and CDR2 as LQKENI. V lost 3 bases, J lost 2 bases, and 6 bases stayed unmatched. The CDR3 extends over 15 amino acids. The DNA for the CDR3 is TGTGCCAGCTCACCTGAGGCGACAGGGGCCTACGAGCAGTACTTC. Amino acid sequence: CASSPEATGAYEQYF.

This clonotype has just a few counts. V gene TRBV24-1 combines with J gene TRBJ2-5; D uncertain. Between the trimmed V and J ends, which lost 4 bases and 1 base, there was a span of 15 bases. CDR1 is KGHDR, CDR2 SFDVKD, per germline. The CDR3 covers 16 residues. The CDR3 sequence: CATSEPITDLQETQYF. For the CDR3, the DNA is TGTGCCACCAGTGAACCAATTACAGACCTCCAAGAGACCCAGTACTTC.

The V gene is TRBV6-1, the J gene TRBJ2-1; D is possibly TRBD1 or TRBD2 (6 bases each). V lost 5 bases and J lost 10, with 21 bases in between. Germline V gene lookup returns CDR1 MNHNS and CDR2 SASEGT. This CDR3 contains 15 residues. The CDR3 is CASSLLGSPGGEQFF. In DNA form, the CDR3 reads TGTGCCAGCAGTCTCCTTGGTTCTCCCGGGGGCGAGCAGTTCTTC.

This chain links TRBV11-2 with TRBJ2-7; D uncertain. The CDR3 spans 17 residues. The germline CDR1 and CDR2 sequences are SGHAT and FQNNGV. V lost 3 bases and J 3 bases, leaving 21 bases between the germline ends. The CDR3 reads CASSFTTPDILLYEQYF. CDR3 bases: TGTGCCAGCAGCTTCACCACCCCCGACATCCTACTCTACGAGCAGTACTTC.

This clonotype was seen ten or more times. The chain employs TRBV4-1 and TRBJ2-7; D is possibly TRBD2 (6 bases). V lost 3 bases to trimming and J lost 1 base, with 7 bases between them. The CDR3 sequence is 13 residues long. Germline assignment: CDR1 MGHRA and CDR2 YSYEKL. The CDR3 region has the DNA TGCGCCAGCAGCCAGGGACTTTCCTACGAGCAGTACTTC. This gives the protein CASSQGLSYEQYF.

This clonotype was seen at least ten times. The chain combines TRBV6-1 with TRBJ1-2; the D gene is possibly TRBD1 (5 bases). Germline CDR1 is MNHNS and CDR2 is SASEGT. V lost 3 bases, J lost 8 bases, and 13 bases lay in between. This CDR3 spans 13 amino acids. CDR3 sequence (DNA): TGTGCCAGCAGTGAGGGGCTTGGAGGCGGCTACACCTTC. Translating gives CASSEGLGGGYTF.

This clonotype was seen a handful of times. This rearrangement joins TRBV24-1 to TRBJ2-2; no firm D call. The CDR3 contains 14 residues. Germline lookup yields CDR1 KGHDR and CDR2 SFDVKD. V was trimmed by 7 bases and J by 1 base, leaving 9 bases between them. The CDR3 region has the DNA TGTGCCACCAGCCTGTCGGGGAACACCGGGGAGCTGTTTTTT. This codes for CATSLSGNTGELFF.

Many counts were recorded for this clonotype. The chain joins TRBV5-1 to TRBJ1-2, with D unresolved. V dropped 0 bases and J dropped 8 bases, with 8 bases sitting between them. CDR1 SGHRS and CDR2 YFSETQ come from the germline V gene. CDR3 size: 12 residues. CDR3 in DNA: TGCGCCAGCAGCTTGGACGCGGGCGGCTACACCTTC. It is translated as CASSLDAGGYTF.

The chain couples TRBV28 to TRBJ2-3; maybe TRBD1 (6 bases). CDR3 length equals 14 residues. Germline lookup yields CDR1 MDHEN and CDR2 SYDVKM. V was pared by 7 bases and J by 4 bases, with 15 bases between. This CDR3 is CASTKGRGPDTQYF. CDR3 nucleotides: TGTGCCAGCACTAAAGGCAGGGGACCAGATACGCAGTATTTT.

This clonotype was observed a few times. The rearrangement uses TRBV12-3 or TRBV12-4 and TRBJ1-1; D is unclear. This CDR3 contains 11 residues. The V gene lost 1 base and the J gene lost 9 bases, with 6 bases spanning the gap. The DNA of the CDR3 is TGTGCCAGCAGTTTAGGACGTAAAGCTTTCTTT. Its translation is CASSLGRKAFF.

This clonotype was seen a handful of times. V gene TRBV30 combines with J gene TRBJ2-7; D gene unclear. V lost 0 bases and J 6 bases, leaving 15 bases between the germline ends. Germline CDR1 GTSNPN, CDR2 SVGIG (reference sequence). CDR3 size: 14 residues. The CDR3: CAWSVLVWGGEQYF. The CDR3 nucleotides read TGTGCCTGGAGTGTACTGGTGTGGGGTGGCGAGCAGTACTTC.

The V and J genes are TRBV27 and TRBJ1-4; perhaps TRBD1 as D (5 bases). Trimming shortened V by 2 bases and J by 7 bases, and 17 bases separated the two germline ends. Germline V gene lookup returns CDR1 MNHEY and CDR2 SMNVEV (reference sequence). The CDR3 loop spans 16 amino acids. The CDR3 reads CASSLVPQGFSEKLFF. The DNA of the CDR3 is TGTGCCAGCAGTTTAGTCCCGCAGGGATTCTCTGAAAAACTGTTTTTT.

The table lists this clonotype with many counts. The chain employs TRBV5-6 and TRBJ1-2, with D possibly TRBD1 on 5 matching bases. Germline lookup yields CDR1 SGHDT and CDR2 YYEEEE. V was shortened by 1 base and J by 6 bases, with 16 bases between the two germline ends. The CDR3 consists of 15 residues. The CDR3 sequence is CASSLPGHPGHGYTF. The CDR3, as DNA: TGTGCCAGCAGCTTGCCGGGGCACCCAGGGCATGGCTACACCTTC.

This clonotype was picked up a small number of times. CDR3 loop: CASSKSVTSVLDEQFF. CDR3 DNA sequence: TGTGCCAGCTCCAAAAGCGTGACTAGCGTTCTTGATGAGCAGTTCTTC. The chain carries TRBV18 and TRBJ2-1; TRBD2 aligns across 8 bases. The trim removed 6 bases at V and 8 bases at J, leaving 15 bases unmatched. CDR3 length equals 16 residues. Germline-derived CDR1 and CDR2 are KGHSH and LQKENI.

CDR3 region: CARTRQSNEKLFF. The CDR3 DNA reads TGTGCCAGGACCAGACAGTCAAATGAAAAACTGTTTTTT. V usage is TRBV21-1 and J usage is TRBJ1-4; the listed D gene, TRBD1, was not tested against the DNA. TRBV21-1 is listed as a pseudogene. The CDR3 contains 13 residues.

The genes are TRBV12-3 or TRBV12-4 and TRBJ1-2; perhaps TRBD1 as D (6 bases). Trimming took off 5 bases at V and 4 bases at J, with 14 bases between the two ends. The CDR3 is 14 amino acids. CDR3 nucleotides: TGTGCCAGCAGTCCCCGGGGGGCGGGCTATGGCTACACCTTC. Its protein product is CASSPRGAGYGYTF.

The chain couples TRBV5-1 to TRBJ1-1, with a weak D call TRBD1 (5 bases). The CDR3 runs 15 residues. The V gene lost 4 bases and the J gene lost 3 bases, with 16 bases spanning the gap. From germline, CDR1 is SGHRS and CDR2 YFSETQ. CDR3 sequence: CASSGLGGEDTEAFF. In DNA, the CDR3 is TGCGCCAGCAGCGGCTTGGGGGGTGAGGACACTGAAGCTTTCTTT. The whole variable domain, filled in from reference TRBV5-1 and TRBJ1-1, reads KAGVTQTPRYLIKTRGQQVTLSCSPISGHRSVSWYQQTPGQGLQFLFEYFSETQRNKGNFPGRFSGRQFSNSRSEMNVSTLELGDSALYLCASSGLGGEDTEAFFGQGTRLTVV.

The rearrangement links TRBV12-3 or TRBV12-4 to TRBJ2-5; 13 positions match TRBD2. Losses at the gene ends were 3 bases for V and 10 bases for J; bases not matched to a gene: 2. The CDR3 is 13 amino acids. The CDR3 sequence is CASSLTSGGIQYF. For the CDR3, the DNA is TGTGCCAGCAGTTTGACTAGCGGGGGGATCCAGTACTTC.

The gene calls are TRBV6-5 and TRBJ2-3, with D tentatively TRBD1 (6 bases). The V end was cut by 2 bases, the J end by 6 bases, with 18 bases between. The CDR3 extends over 16 amino acids. CDR1 and CDR2 (germline): MNHEY, SVGAGI. The CDR3 nucleotides are TGTGCCAGCAGTTACCTTCGCAGGGGAAGTGGGGATACGCAGTATTTT. Its protein is CASSYLRRGSGDTQYF.